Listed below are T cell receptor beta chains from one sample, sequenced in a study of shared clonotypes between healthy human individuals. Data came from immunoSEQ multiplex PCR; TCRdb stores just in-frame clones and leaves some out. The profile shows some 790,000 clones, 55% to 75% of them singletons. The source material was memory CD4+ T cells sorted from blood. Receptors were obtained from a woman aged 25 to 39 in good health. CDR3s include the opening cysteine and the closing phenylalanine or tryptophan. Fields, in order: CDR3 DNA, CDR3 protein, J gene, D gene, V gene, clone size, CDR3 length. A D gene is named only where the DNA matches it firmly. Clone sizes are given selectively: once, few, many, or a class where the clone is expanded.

CDR3nt: TGTGCCAGCAGCCTATTGCTCCCCAATGAGCAGTTCTTC
CDR3aa: CASSLLLPNEQFF
j_gene: TRBJ2-1
d_gene: -
v_gene: TRBV7-9
abundance: -
len: 13

CDR3nt: TGTGCCAGCAGACAGGACAGCAATGAGCAGTTCTTC
CDR3aa: CASRQDSNEQFF
j_gene: TRBJ2-1
d_gene: -
v_gene: TRBV2
abundance: -
len: 12

CDR3nt: TGTGCCAGCAGCTGGGCGACAGGGCAGGAAGAGACCCAGTACTTC
CDR3aa: CASSWATGQEETQYF
j_gene: TRBJ2-5
d_gene: TRBD1
v_gene: TRBV7-9
abundance: -
len: 15

CDR3nt: TGCAGCCTGGCGGACAGGGGGGAGACCCAGTACTTC
CDR3aa: CSLADRGETQYF
j_gene: TRBJ2-5
d_gene: TRBD1
v_gene: TRBV29-1
abundance: -
len: 12

CDR3nt: TGTGCCAGCAGTGAAGCGGGGGGGAATCAGCCCCAGCATTTT
CDR3aa: CASSEAGGNQPQHF
j_gene: TRBJ1-5
d_gene: -
v_gene: TRBV6-1
abundance: -
len: 14

CDR3nt: TGTGCCAGCAGTGAAACCGGGACTCCCCTCTTCTTC
CDR3aa: CASSETGTPLFF
j_gene: TRBJ2-1
d_gene: -
v_gene: TRBV25-1
abundance: -
len: 12

CDR3nt: TGTGCCATCAGTCGCGATGCGGGGCAAAATAGCAATCAGCCCCAGCATTTT
CDR3aa: CAISRDAGQNSNQPQHF
j_gene: TRBJ1-5
d_gene: -
v_gene: TRBV10-3
abundance: few
len: 17

CDR3nt: TGTGCCAGCAGCCCACAGGGGGCTAACTATGGCTACACCTTC
CDR3aa: CASSPQGANYGYTF
j_gene: TRBJ1-2
d_gene: TRBD1
v_gene: TRBV6-6
abundance: many
len: 14

CDR3nt: TGTGCCATCAGTGCGAGTCGGGCCCGGCCCCAGCATTTT
CDR3aa: CAISASRARPQHF
j_gene: TRBJ1-5
d_gene: -
v_gene: TRBV10-3
abundance: -
len: 13

CDR3nt: TGCGCCAGCAGCTTGGCTGAAAGGCTAGCGGGATCCTACGAGCAGTACTTC
CDR3aa: CASSLAERLAGSYEQYF
j_gene: TRBJ2-7
d_gene: TRBD2
v_gene: TRBV5-1
abundance: -
len: 17

CDR3nt: TGTGCCAGCAGTGACCGGGTAGGGTATGGCTACACCTTC
CDR3aa: CASSDRVGYGYTF
j_gene: TRBJ1-2
d_gene: -
v_gene: TRBV2
abundance: few
len: 13

CDR3nt: TGCGCCACCTCGGACAGGGGGAAATTTAGCACAGATACGCAGTATTTT
CDR3aa: CATSDRGKFSTDTQYF
j_gene: TRBJ2-3
d_gene: TRBD1
v_gene: TRBV10-1
abundance: few
len: 16

CDR3nt: TGTGCCAGCAGCATTACTAGCGGGAGGGCCTACGAGCAGTACTTC
CDR3aa: CASSITSGRAYEQYF
j_gene: TRBJ2-7
d_gene: TRBD2
v_gene: TRBV7-2
abundance: -
len: 15

CDR3nt: TGCGCCAGCAGTTCTGCTTTTGGAGGTCCCGTCACAGATACGCAGTATTTT
CDR3aa: CASSSAFGGPVTDTQYF
j_gene: TRBJ2-3
d_gene: -
v_gene: TRBV5-1
abundance: -
len: 17

CDR3nt: TGTGCCAGCAGTCCTAAGGGACAGTCCTACGAGCAGTACTTC
CDR3aa: CASSPKGQSYEQYF
j_gene: TRBJ2-7
d_gene: TRBD1
v_gene: TRBV27
abundance: -
len: 14

CDR3nt: TGTGCCAGCAGTTCCGGGACTAGCGGGTTTAGCTCCTACAATGAGCAGTTCTTC
CDR3aa: CASSSGTSGFSSYNEQFF
j_gene: TRBJ2-1
d_gene: TRBD2
v_gene: TRBV28
abundance: -
len: 18

CDR3nt: TGTGCCAGCAGTATGCAGGGGGCGGTTGGTCAGCCCCAGCATTTT
CDR3aa: CASSMQGAVGQPQHF
j_gene: TRBJ1-5
d_gene: TRBD1
v_gene: TRBV6-1
abundance: -
len: 15